Listed below are T cell receptor beta chains from one sample, sequenced in a study of blood T cells in healthy people across ages. In TCRdb, the 5' RACE reads were re-called with MiXCR into one record per CDR3 protein. The profile shows roughly 1.5 million distinct CDR3 sequences, roughly 43% of them singletons. Material for sequencing was blood. These receptors were taken from a woman aged 18 to 35 in good health. CDR3s include the opening cysteine and the closing phenylalanine or tryptophan. Fields, in order: J gene, V gene, CDR3 length, CDR3 protein.

J gene: TRBJ1-6; V gene: TRBV6-4; CDR3 length: 14; CDR3 protein: CASSDSPDNSPLHF
J gene: TRBJ1-2; V gene: TRBV20-1; CDR3 length: 10; CDR3 protein: CSATSYGYTF
J gene: TRBJ1-2; V gene: TRBV16; CDR3 length: 16; CDR3 protein: CASSPQFKRANYGYTF
J gene: TRBJ2-7; V gene: TRBV10-3; CDR3 length: 14; CDR3 protein: CAVNPGTGHYEQYF
J gene: TRBJ1-6; V gene: TRBV5-1; CDR3 length: 15; CDR3 protein: CASSWPGTGNSPLHF
J gene: TRBJ2-3; V gene: TRBV10-3; CDR3 length: 17; CDR3 protein: CAISESKLAGAQDTQYF
J gene: TRBJ2-1; V gene: TRBV7-6; CDR3 length: 14; CDR3 protein: CASSHRFQRNEQFF
J gene: TRBJ1-2; V gene: TRBV5-1; CDR3 length: 15; CDR3 protein: CASSLGASRNDGYTF
J gene: TRBJ1-2; V gene: TRBV7-2; CDR3 length: 12; CDR3 protein: CASSFNSRGYTF
J gene: TRBJ2-1; V gene: TRBV13; CDR3 length: 15; CDR3 protein: CASSRPGQRYNEQFF